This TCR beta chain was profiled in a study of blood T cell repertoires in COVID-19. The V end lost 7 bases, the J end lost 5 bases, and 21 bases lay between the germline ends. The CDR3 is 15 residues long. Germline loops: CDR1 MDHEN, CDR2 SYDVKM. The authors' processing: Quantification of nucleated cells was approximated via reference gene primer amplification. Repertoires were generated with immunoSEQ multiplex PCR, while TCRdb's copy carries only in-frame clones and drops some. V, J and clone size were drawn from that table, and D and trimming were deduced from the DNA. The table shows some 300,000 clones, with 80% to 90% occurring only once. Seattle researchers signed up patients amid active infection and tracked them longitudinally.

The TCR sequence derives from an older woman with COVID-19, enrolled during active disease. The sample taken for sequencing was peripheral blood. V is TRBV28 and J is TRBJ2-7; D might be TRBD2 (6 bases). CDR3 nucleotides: TGTGCCAGCACCCAGGGAGAGGGCGGGGTGGACGAGCAGTACTTC. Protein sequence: CASTQGEGGVDEQYF.